This T cell receptor beta chain comes out of a study of blood T cells in healthy people across ages. General study points: Per million T cells, TCR beta diversity dropped roughly linearly as age increased.

Roughly 9.2 milliliters of peripheral blood were drawn from each donor into EDTA-treated tubes. This clonotype was counted at least ten times. Its antigen remains unidentified. Through a sample-barcoded 5' primer and a J-beta primer mix, a second PCR was run for roughly 7 to 12 cycles. Carrying 12 random nucleotides, a template-switch adaptor labeled each individual cDNA molecule. TCRdb passed the 5' RACE reads through MiXCR, listing each CDR3 protein once. The repertoire holds 1.5 million to 2 million distinct CDR3 sequences, 25% to 30% seen once, with about 8% in the top ten. V was cut by 1 base and J by 8 bases, with 27 bases left in between. The CDR3 contains 19 residues. The V gene's germline CDR1 is SGHTA and CDR2 FQGNSA.

This clonotype originated in a woman between 25 and 40 years old in good health. The chain uses TRBV7-2 and TRBJ2-4; D possibly uses TRBD1 or TRBD2 (5 bases each). Sample: blood. In DNA form, the CDR3 reads TGTGCCAGCAGCTTAGGAAGCGGTCTACCGCCTCCGATAGGGGACATTCAGTACTTC. Its protein is CASSLGSGLPPPIGDIQYF. Full variable domain (rest looked up from reference TRBV7-2 and TRBJ2-4): GAGVSQSPSNKVTEKGKDVELRCDPISGHTALYWYRQSLGQGLEFLIYFQGNSAPDKSGLPSDRFSAERTGGSVSTLTIQRTQQEDSAVYLCASSLGSGLPPPIGDIQYFGAGTRLSVL.